The clone carrying this T cell receptor (beta chain) was counted ten times or more. The data are from a study of T cells in Graves' hyperthyroidism and ophthalmopathy. The wider study: Staff took peripheral blood when the initial diagnosis was made, before any treatment began.

Uncontrolled infections, other autoimmune diseases, pregnancy or lactation led to exclusion of patients. Orbital computed tomography and thyroid ultrasound, together with serum TRAb and thyroxine and clinical symptoms, were used for diagnoses. The CDR3 totals 11 residues. V was clipped by 7 bases and J by 1 base, with 4 bases between them. The germline V gene has CDR1 MNHEY and CDR2 SVGAGI. Template material for amplifying TCR beta CDR3 regions consisted of RNA transcripts. Using the HTBI primer set, a first-round RT-PCR was run on the TCR CDR3. TCRdb re-called the multiplex PCR reads with MiXCR, one entry per CDR3 protein. Of approximately 380,000 distinct CDR3 sequences in the sample, over 11% were seen once.

The J gene is TRBJ1-1, the V gene TRBV6-5; no clear D. The sequence was obtained from a man aged 45 to 65 with Graves' ophthalmopathy. The material sequenced was blood. The chain's CDR3 is CASTRNTEAFF. Here the CDR3 DNA reads TGTGCCAGCACGAGGAACACTGAAGCTTTCTTT.